The present T cell receptor beta chain was sequenced within a study of Ad26.COV2.S vaccination and SARS-CoV-2 variants. Treatment denoted: about 20 received Ad26.COV2.S at low or high dose, single or two shots; 5 received placebo; per-sample allocation not given. Samples were taken on day 63 after the first vaccine or placebo injection. TCRdb keeps only in-frame clones here, not all; method: immunoSEQ multiplex PCR. The table shows some 300,000 clones, with about 82% occurring only once. Trimming took off 1 base at V and 3 bases at J, with 16 bases between the two ends. The CDR3 covers 17 residues. Germline CDR1 and CDR2: SGHNT and YYREEE (reference sequence).

The chain employs TRBV5-4 and TRBJ2-2; no firm D call. This clonotype was obtained from a person between 18 and 59 years old who received the Ad26.COV2.S COVID-19 vaccine or a placebo. The sample in question was peripheral blood, obtained in a trial of Ad26.COV2.S vaccine versus placebo. The CDR3 nucleotides are TGTGCCAGCAGCTTGCCCGGTGCAGATACCTACACCGGGGAGCTGTTTTTT. It translates to CASSLPGADTYTGELFF.